These 27 T cell receptor beta chains share one sample of origin, sequenced in a study of blood T cell repertoires in COVID-19. The assay was immunoSEQ multiplex PCR, and TCRdb's table has in-frame clones only and misses some. The table lists 250,000 to 300,000 clones, 75% to 90% of them singletons. The source material was peripheral blood. The receptors derive from a woman aged 40 to 50 who had recovered from COVID-19.

This clone was recorded only once. This chain joins TRBV19 and TRBJ1-2; D is ambiguous. V was pared by 3 bases and J by 8 bases, with 10 bases between. The CDR3 has 12 amino acids. The germline V gene encodes CDR1 LNHDA and CDR2 SQIVND (reference sequence). The CDR3 protein is CASSIAEGGYTF. Written as DNA, the CDR3 is TGTGCCAGTAGTATCGCTGAGGGCGGCTACACCTTC.

V is TRBV6-2 or TRBV6-3 and J is TRBJ2-7, with D perhaps TRBD2 (6 bases). The germline gives CDR1 MNHEY, CDR2 SVGEGT. Trimming removed 2 bases at V and 5 bases at J, with 7 bases between. The CDR3 spans 12 residues. The CDR3 loop reads CASSYRGNEQYF. CDR3 in DNA: TGTGCCAGCAGTTACCGGGGGAACGAGCAGTACTTC.

The rearrangement joins TRBV30 to TRBJ2-1, with TRBD1 matching 7 bases. Trimming removed 3 bases from V and 2 bases from J; junction bases left unmatched: 4. CDR1 and CDR2 from the germline V gene are GTSNPN and SVGIG (reference sequence). The CDR3 consists of 14 residues. CDR3 sequence reads: CAWRQGSPYNEQFF. The CDR3 region has the DNA TGTGCCTGGAGACAGGGGAGTCCCTACAATGAGCAGTTCTTC.

The chain is built from TRBV7-9 and TRBJ1-1; TRBD1 aligns across 7 bases. Trimming cost V 5 bases and J 7 bases; bases outside gene matches: 4. This CDR3 region has 12 residues. CDR1 and CDR2 (germline): SEHNR, FQNEAQ (reference sequence). The CDR3 protein is CASSTQGVEAFF. As DNA, the CDR3 is TGTGCCAGCAGCACCCAGGGGGTTGAAGCTTTCTTT.

This clone was detected only a few times. The chain uses TRBV5-1 and TRBJ1-4; TRBD1 matches 9 bases. The CDR3 sequence is 16 residues long. Germline values: CDR1 SGHRS, CDR2 YFSETQ. With V trimmed by 3 bases and J by 5 bases, 8 bases remained unmatched. The CDR3 is CASSSGTGLLNEKLFF. In nucleotides, the CDR3 is TGCGCCAGCAGCTCCGGGACAGGGCTTCTGAATGAAAAACTGTTTTTT.

The chain employs TRBV5-4 and TRBJ2-7, with 8 bases aligning to TRBD2. This CDR3 spans 16 amino acids. With V trimmed by 4 bases and J by 7 bases, 16 bases remained unmatched. Germline loops: CDR1 SGHNT, CDR2 YYREEE (reference sequence). The CDR3 loop is CASSPDSSLAGGEQYF. The CDR3 DNA reads as TGTGCCAGCAGCCCGGACTCGTCGCTAGCGGGCGGAGAGCAGTACTTC. Complete variable domain (other parts from reference TRBV5-4 and TRBJ2-7): ETGVTQSPTHLIKTRGQQVTLRCSSQSGHNTVSWYQQALGQGPQFIFQYYREEENGRGNFPPRFSGLQFPNYSSELNVNALELDDSALYLCASSPDSSLAGGEQYFGPGTRLTVT.

This clone was counted a single time. The rearrangement joins TRBV9 to TRBJ1-2; no firm D call. Germline assignment: CDR1 SGDLS and CDR2 YYNGEE. CDR3 size: 14 residues. Trimming removed 4 bases at V and 3 bases at J, with 13 bases between. For the CDR3, the DNA is TGTGCCAGCAGCCCATCCGGGATATACTATGGCTACACCTTC. Its translation is CASSPSGIYYGYTF.

The chain joins TRBV18 to TRBJ1-2; 7 nucleotides align to TRBD1. CDR1 and CDR2 from the germline V gene are KGHSH and LQKENI. V shed 4 bases and J 4 bases; nucleotides not matched to a gene: 6. CDR3 length: 14 amino acids. CDR3 DNA sequence: TGTGCCAGCTCACGGGGGGACAGAAGCTATGGCTACACCTTC. This sequence encodes CASSRGDRSYGYTF.

The chain is built from TRBV6-5 and TRBJ2-7; 8 bases agree with TRBD1. The V segment lost 5 bases and the J segment 5 bases; nucleotides outside the gene matches: 8. This CDR3 has 14 amino acids. The V gene's germline CDR1 is MNHEY and CDR2 SVGAGI. CDR3 nucleotide sequence: TGTGCCAGCAGTCTGGACAGGGTTAGCCACGAGCAGTACTTC. Translated, it gives CASSLDRVSHEQYF.

This chain links TRBV5-1 with TRBJ2-1, with 12 bases identical to TRBD1. V trimming: 4 bases; J trimming: 7 bases; junction bases outside the gene matches: 12. There are 17 residues in the CDR3. Germline V CDR1 and CDR2: SGHRS, YFSETQ. CDR3 sequence reads: CASSKRAGQGAINEQFF. The CDR3 nucleotides are TGCGCCAGCAGCAAACGAGCGGGACAGGGGGCGATAAATGAGCAGTTCTTC.

This clone showed up just once. The chain recombines TRBV9 with TRBJ2-1, with no clear D. The CDR3 extends over 13 amino acids. The V end was cut by 6 bases, the J end by 5 bases, with 12 bases between. Per the germline V gene, CDR1 is SGDLS and CDR2 is YYNGEE. The CDR3 DNA follows: TGTGCCAGCAACCGGCCAGGTCACAATGAGCAGTTCTTC. Protein product: CASNRPGHNEQFF.

The rearrangement joins TRBV7-7 to TRBJ2-1, with TRBD1 identical over 8 bases. After removal of 5 bases from V and 1 base from J, the junction contained 4 bases not matched to a gene. The CDR3 has 15 residues. Looked up from germline, CDR1 is SSHAT and CDR2 is FNYEAQ (reference sequence). CDR3 nucleotide sequence: TGTGCCAGCAGCCCGCGACAGGGGTCCTACAATGAGCAGTTCTTC. Translated, it gives CASSPRQGSYNEQFF. The full variable domain, completed using reference TRBV7-7 and TRBJ2-1, is GAGVSQSPRYKVTKRGQDVTLRCDPISSHATLYWYQQALGQGPEFLTYFNYEAQPDKSGLPSDRFSAERPEGSISTLTIQRTEQRDSAMYRCASSPRQGSYNEQFFGPGTRLTVL.

V is TRBV4-1 and J is TRBJ1-2, with 11 nucleotides matching TRBD1. The CDR3 contains 14 residues. After removal of 5 bases from V and 7 bases from J, the junction contained 6 bases not matched to a gene. Per germline, CDR1 MGHRA and CDR2 YSYEKL. The chain's CDR3 is CASSLSGTGGGYTF. The CDR3 coding sequence is TGCGCCAGCAGCTTATCAGGGACAGGGGGTGGCTACACCTTC.

The genes are TRBV18 and TRBJ2-7; D not resolved. Germline lookup yields CDR1 KGHSH and CDR2 LQKENI. V gave up 6 bases and J gave up 2 bases, with 11 bases separating them. This CDR3 spans 13 amino acids. The CDR3 sequence: CASSLGRTYEQYF. The CDR3 DNA is TGTGCCAGCTCCTTGGGCAGGACCTACGAGCAGTACTTC.

V gene TRBV6-5 combines with J gene TRBJ1-6; D is perhaps TRBD1 (6 bases). The V gene lost 4 bases and the J gene lost 6 bases, with 13 bases spanning the gap. The CDR3 is made up of 15 amino acids. Per germline, CDR1 MNHEY and CDR2 SVGAGI. As DNA, the CDR3 is TGTGCCAGCAGTTTCACAGGGAGGGGTAATTCACCCCTCCACTTT. As protein: CASSFTGRGNSPLHF.

The chain combines TRBV7-6 with TRBJ2-2; a weak D match, TRBD2 (5 bases). Germline CDR1 reads SGHVS; CDR2 reads FNYEAQ. This CDR3 has 21 amino acids. V lost 1 base and J 0 bases, leaving 24 bases between the germline ends. The CDR3 reads CASSLEPFGKVWHANTGELFF. The CDR3, as DNA: TGTGCCAGCAGCTTAGAGCCCTTCGGGAAGGTATGGCACGCGAACACCGGGGAGCTGTTTTTT.

The chain couples TRBV7-8 to TRBJ1-5, with D hard to call. Trimming pared 1 base from V and 1 base from J, leaving 17 bases between. The CDR3 contains 18 residues. Germline values: CDR1 SGHVS, CDR2 FQNEAQ. This chain's CDR3 is CASSLEARQWLSNQPQHF. CDR3 sequence (DNA): TGTGCCAGCAGCTTAGAGGCTAGGCAGTGGTTGAGCAATCAGCCCCAGCATTTT.

This chain joins TRBV10-1 and TRBJ2-7, with a possible D match to TRBD1 (6 bases). Germline V gives CDR1 WNHNN, CDR2 SYGVQD (reference sequence). Trimming removed 4 bases at V and 2 bases at J, with 18 bases between. This CDR3 contains 16 residues. The CDR3 region has the DNA TGCGCCAGCAGTGGACTCCCTTCGGACAGCCCCTACGAGCAGTACTTC. This sequence encodes CASSGLPSDSPYEQYF.

This chain connects TRBV5-4 to TRBJ1-1; 8 bases are a match to TRBD1. J lost 11 bases, V lost 2 bases, and 11 bases had no gene match. Germline V CDR1 and CDR2: SGHNT, YYREEE (reference sequence). CDR3 length: 14 amino acids. Here the CDR3 reads CASSLYPRGLGAFF. The CDR3 DNA reads TGTGCCAGCAGCTTATACCCCAGGGGGCTAGGGGCTTTCTTT.

The rearrangement links TRBV5-1 to TRBJ2-5, with 7 nucleotides matching TRBD2. The CDR3 length is 14 residues. CDR1 and CDR2 from the germline V gene are SGHRS and YFSETQ. V trimming: 4 bases; J trimming: 2 bases; junction bases outside the gene matches: 5. For the CDR3, the DNA is TGCGCCAGCAGCCTGAAGCGGGGACAAGAGACCCAGTACTTC. Translating it yields CASSLKRGQETQYF.

The CDR3 loop is CASSFRMSSYNEQFF. CDR3 coding DNA: TGTGCCAGCAGCTTCAGGATGAGCTCCTACAATGAGCAGTTCTTC. V and J are TRBV7-9 and TRBJ2-1; D remains ambiguous. Germline CDR1 reads SEHNR; CDR2 reads FQNEAQ (reference sequence). The CDR3 extends over 15 amino acids. The V end lost 3 bases, the J end lost 0 bases, and 9 bases lay between the germline ends. Based on the CDR3 plus reference TRBV7-9 and TRBJ2-1, the full variable domain is DTGVSQNPRHKITKRGQNVTFRCDPISEHNRLYWYRQTLGQGPEFLTYFQNEAQLEKSRLLSDRFSAERPKGSFSTLEIQRTEQGDSAMYLCASSFRMSSYNEQFFGPGTRLTVL.

The chain recombines TRBV29-1 with TRBJ1-2; 7 nucleotides align to TRBD1. Germline assignment: CDR1 SQVTM and CDR2 ANQGSEA. V trimming: 3 bases; J trimming: 7 bases; junction bases outside the gene matches: 17. The length of the CDR3 is 16 residues. Here the CDR3 reads CSVESRPGGSTGGYTF. The CDR3 DNA reads as TGCAGCGTTGAGTCCAGGCCAGGGGGGTCCACCGGTGGCTACACCTTC.

As regards this clone: Other DNA variants within this sample encode the same CDR3. J is TRBJ2-3 and V is TRBV18; 8 bases agree with TRBD2. The length of the CDR3 is 15 residues. Germline V gives CDR1 KGHSH, CDR2 LQKENI. The V and J ends lost 1 base and 2 bases, in that order; junction bases with no gene match: 2. The CDR3 is CASSPRGGNTDTQYF. Here the CDR3 DNA reads TGTGCCAGCTCACCACGCGGGGGGAACACAGATACGCAGTATTTT.

The table lists this clone with a few counts. V and J are TRBV19 and TRBJ2-5; D not resolved. The CDR3 has 14 residues. Trimming took 1 base from V and 6 from J, leaving 12 bases between them. Germline-derived CDR1 and CDR2 are LNHDA and SQIVND (reference sequence). Written as DNA, the CDR3 is TGTGCCAGTAGTATAGGGAGTAGCTCTCAGACCCAGTACTTC. As protein: CASSIGSSSQTQYF.

The rearrangement links TRBV2 to TRBJ2-7, with 9 bases aligning to TRBD1. This CDR3 region has 14 residues. The germline gives CDR1 SNHLY, CDR2 FYNNEI. The V segment lost 9 bases and the J segment 3 bases; nucleotides outside the gene matches: 9. The CDR3 here is CASRLTGGFYEQYF. Written as DNA, the CDR3 is TGTGCCAGTCGGTTGACAGGGGGTTTCTACGAGCAGTACTTC.

The V gene is TRBV6-2 or TRBV6-3, the J gene TRBJ1-2; D perhaps matches TRBD1 (5 bases). V was pared by 3 bases and J by 5 bases, with 13 bases between. This CDR3 is built from 14 residues. CDR1 MNHEY and CDR2 SVGEGT come from the germline V gene. This CDR3 reads CASSYGAVVYGYTF. Here the CDR3 DNA reads TGTGCCAGCAGTTATGGGGCCGTTGTATATGGCTACACCTTC.

The chain recombines TRBV19 with TRBJ1-1, with TRBD1 as a possible D gene (5 bases). V lost 5 bases and J 5 bases, leaving 21 bases between the germline ends. Germline V lookup: CDR1 LNHDA, CDR2 SQIVND (reference sequence). The CDR3 runs to 16 residues. CDR3 residues: CASSVLWGQGSTEAFF. The CDR3 nucleotides read TGTGCCAGTAGTGTACTATGGGGTCAGGGTTCGACTGAAGCTTTCTTT.